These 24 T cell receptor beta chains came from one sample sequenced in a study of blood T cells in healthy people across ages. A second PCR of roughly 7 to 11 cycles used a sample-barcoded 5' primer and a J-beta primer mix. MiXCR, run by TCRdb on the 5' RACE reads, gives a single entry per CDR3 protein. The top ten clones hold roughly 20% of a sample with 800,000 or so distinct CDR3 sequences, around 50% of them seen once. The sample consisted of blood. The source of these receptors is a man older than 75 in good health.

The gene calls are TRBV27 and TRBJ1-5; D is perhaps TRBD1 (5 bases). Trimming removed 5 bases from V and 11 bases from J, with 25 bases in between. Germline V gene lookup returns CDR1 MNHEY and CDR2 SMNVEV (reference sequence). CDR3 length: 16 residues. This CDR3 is CASSPYWGTAQMAQHF. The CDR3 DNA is TGTGCCAGCAGTCCATACTGGGGGACGGCTCAAATGGCCCAGCATTTT.

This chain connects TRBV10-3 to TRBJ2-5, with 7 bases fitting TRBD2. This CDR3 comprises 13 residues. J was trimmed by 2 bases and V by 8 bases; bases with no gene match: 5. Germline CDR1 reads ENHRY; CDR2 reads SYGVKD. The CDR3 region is CAIATSVQETQYF. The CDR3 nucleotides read TGTGCCATCGCTACTAGCGTACAAGAGACCCAGTACTTC.

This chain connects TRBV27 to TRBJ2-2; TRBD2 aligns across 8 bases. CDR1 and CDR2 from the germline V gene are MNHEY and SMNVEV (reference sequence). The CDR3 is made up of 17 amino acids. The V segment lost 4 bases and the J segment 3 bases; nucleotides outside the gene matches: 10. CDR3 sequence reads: CASSSTSVAPYTGELFF. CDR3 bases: TGTGCCAGCAGTTCGACTAGCGTAGCCCCGTACACCGGGGAGCTGTTTTTT.

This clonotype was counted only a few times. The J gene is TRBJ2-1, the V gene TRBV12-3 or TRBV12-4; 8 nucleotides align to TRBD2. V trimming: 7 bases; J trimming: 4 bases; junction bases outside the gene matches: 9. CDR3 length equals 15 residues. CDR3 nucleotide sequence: TGTGCCAGCACCTCCTTAGCGGGAACATACAATGAGCAGTTCTTC. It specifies CASTSLAGTYNEQFF.

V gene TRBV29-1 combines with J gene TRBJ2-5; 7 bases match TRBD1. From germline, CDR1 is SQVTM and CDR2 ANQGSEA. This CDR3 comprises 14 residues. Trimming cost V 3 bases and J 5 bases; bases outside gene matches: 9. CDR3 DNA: TGCAGCGTTGATACAGGGGCTGAGTGGGAGACCCAGTACTTC. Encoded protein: CSVDTGAEWETQYF. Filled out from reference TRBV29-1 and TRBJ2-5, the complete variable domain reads SAVISQKPSRDICQRGTSLTIQCQVDSQVTMMFWYRQQPGQSLTLIATANQGSEATYESGFVIDKFPISRPNLTFSTLTVSNMSPEDSSIYLCSVDTGAEWETQYFGPGTRLLVL.

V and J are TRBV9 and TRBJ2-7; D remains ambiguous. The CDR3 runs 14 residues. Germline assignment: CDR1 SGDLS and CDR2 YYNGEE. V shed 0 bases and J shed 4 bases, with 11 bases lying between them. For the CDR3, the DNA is TGTGCCAGCAGCGTAGGAGGATGGGGTTACGAGCAGTACTTC. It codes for CASSVGGWGYEQYF.

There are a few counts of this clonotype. Here the CDR3 reads CSVGHTYEQYF. CDR3 coding DNA: TGCAGCGTTGGTCACACCTACGAGCAGTACTTC. The rearrangement joins TRBV29-1 to TRBJ2-7, with D unclear. Looked up from germline, CDR1 is SQVTM and CDR2 is ANQGSEA. V dropped 4 bases and J dropped 2 bases, with 6 bases sitting between them. The CDR3 sequence is 11 residues long.

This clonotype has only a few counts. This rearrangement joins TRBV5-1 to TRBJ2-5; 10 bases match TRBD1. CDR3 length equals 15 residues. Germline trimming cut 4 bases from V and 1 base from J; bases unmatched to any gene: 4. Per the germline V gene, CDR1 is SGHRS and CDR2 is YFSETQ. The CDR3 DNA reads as TGCGCCAGCAGCCGTCGGACAGGGGGCCAAGAGACCCAGTACTTC. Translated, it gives CASSRRTGGQETQYF.

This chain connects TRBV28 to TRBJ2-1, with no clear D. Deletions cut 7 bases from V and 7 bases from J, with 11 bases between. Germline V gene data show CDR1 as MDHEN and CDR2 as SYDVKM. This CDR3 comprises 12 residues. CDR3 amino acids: CASNDQPNEQFF. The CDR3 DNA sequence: TGTGCCAGCAACGACCAGCCTAATGAGCAGTTCTTC.

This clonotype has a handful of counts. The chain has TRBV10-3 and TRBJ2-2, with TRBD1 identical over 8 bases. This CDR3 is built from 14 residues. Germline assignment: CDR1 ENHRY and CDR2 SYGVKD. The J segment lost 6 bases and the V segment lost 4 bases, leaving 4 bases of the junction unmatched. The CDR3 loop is CAISVTTGAGELFF. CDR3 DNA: TGTGCCATCAGTGTCACGACAGGGGCCGGGGAGCTGTTTTTT.

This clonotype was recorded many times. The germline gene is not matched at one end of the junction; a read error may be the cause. CDR3: CASSLAGGYTGELFF. In nucleotides, the CDR3 is TGCGCCAGCAGCTTGGCTGGGGGATACACCGGGGAGCTGTTTTTT. The chain has TRBV7-2 and TRBJ2-2; D possibly uses TRBD1 or TRBD2 (5 bases each). Germline V CDR1 and CDR2: SGHTA, FQGNSA. The CDR3 runs to 15 residues.

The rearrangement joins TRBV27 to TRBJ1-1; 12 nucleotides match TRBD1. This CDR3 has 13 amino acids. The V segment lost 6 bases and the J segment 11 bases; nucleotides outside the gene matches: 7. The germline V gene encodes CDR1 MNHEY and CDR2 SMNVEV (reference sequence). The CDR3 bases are TGTGCCAGCAGCGCCGGGACAGGGGGCCTGGCTTTCTTT. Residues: CASSAGTGGLAFF.

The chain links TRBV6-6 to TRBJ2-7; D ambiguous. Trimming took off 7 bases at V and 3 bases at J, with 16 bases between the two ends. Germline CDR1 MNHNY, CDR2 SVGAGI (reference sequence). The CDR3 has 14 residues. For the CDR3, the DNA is TGTGCCAGCATGGTCGGCGGACCTTTCTACGAGCAGTACTTC. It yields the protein CASMVGGPFYEQYF.

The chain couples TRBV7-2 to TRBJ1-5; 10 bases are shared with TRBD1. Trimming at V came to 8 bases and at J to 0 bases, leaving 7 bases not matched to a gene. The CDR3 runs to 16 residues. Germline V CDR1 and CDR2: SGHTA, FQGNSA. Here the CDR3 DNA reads TGTGCCAGCGGGACAGGGGCCATTTATAGCAATCAGCCCCAGCATTTT. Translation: CASGTGAIYSNQPQHF.

The CDR3 reads CSALREHRETYNEQFF. CDR3 in DNA: TGCAGTGCTTTGCGGGAGCACAGGGAGACTTACAATGAGCAGTTCTTC. V is TRBV20-1 and J is TRBJ2-1, with TRBD2 as a possible D gene (7 bases). The V and J ends lost 5 bases and 4 bases respectively, with 21 bases between them. The CDR3 length is 16 residues. Germline values: CDR1 DFQATT, CDR2 SNEGSKA (reference sequence).

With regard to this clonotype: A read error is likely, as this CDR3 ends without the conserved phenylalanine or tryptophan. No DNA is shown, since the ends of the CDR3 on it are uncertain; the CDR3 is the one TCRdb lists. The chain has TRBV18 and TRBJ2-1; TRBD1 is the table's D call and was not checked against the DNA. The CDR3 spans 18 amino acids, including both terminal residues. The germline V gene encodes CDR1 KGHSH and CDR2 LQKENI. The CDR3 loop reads CASSPPRPGVDYGYTFGS.

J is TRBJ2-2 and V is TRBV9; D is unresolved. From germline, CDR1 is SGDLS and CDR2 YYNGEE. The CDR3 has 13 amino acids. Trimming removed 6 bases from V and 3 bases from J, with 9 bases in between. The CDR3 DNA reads TGTGCCAGCAACGAGGCAGACACCGGGGAGCTGTTTTTT. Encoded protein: CASNEADTGELFF.

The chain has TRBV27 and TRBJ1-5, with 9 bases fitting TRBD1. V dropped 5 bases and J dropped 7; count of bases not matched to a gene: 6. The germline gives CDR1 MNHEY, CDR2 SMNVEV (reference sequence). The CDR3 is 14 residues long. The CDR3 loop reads CASSPGTGQQPQHF. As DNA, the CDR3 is TGTGCCAGCAGTCCCGGGACAGGGCAGCAGCCCCAGCATTTT.

The CDR3, as DNA: TGTGCCAGCAGCCCTTCCCCCGTGTGGGGGTTCTCGCGCGAGCAGTACTTC. Translation: CASSPSPVWGFSREQYF. The gene calls are TRBV5-6 and TRBJ2-7, with D perhaps assigned TRBD1 or TRBD2 (5 bases each). CDR3 size: 17 residues. Germline loops: CDR1 SGHDT, CDR2 YYEEEE. Trimming left V 4 bases short and J 6 bases short, with 26 bases between. Looking up the rest from reference TRBV5-6 and TRBJ2-7 gives the full variable domain: DAGVTQSPTHLIKTRGQQVTLRCSPKSGHDTVSWYQQALGQGPQFIFQYYEEEERQRGNFPDRFSGHQFPNYSSELNVNALLLGDSALYLCASSPSPVWGFSREQYFGPGTRLTVT.

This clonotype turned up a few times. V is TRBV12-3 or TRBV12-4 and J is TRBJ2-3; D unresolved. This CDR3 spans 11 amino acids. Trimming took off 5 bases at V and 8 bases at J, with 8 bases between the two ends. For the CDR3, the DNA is TGTGCCAGCAGTAGTGAATCTACGCAGTATTTT. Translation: CASSSESTQYF.

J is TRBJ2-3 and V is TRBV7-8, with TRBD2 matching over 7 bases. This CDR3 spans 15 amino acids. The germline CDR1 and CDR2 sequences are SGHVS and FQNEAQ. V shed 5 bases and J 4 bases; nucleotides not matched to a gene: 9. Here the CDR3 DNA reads TGTGCCAGCAGCCCTCTGGCGGGAGCCCCAGATACGCAGTATTTT. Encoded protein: CASSPLAGAPDTQYF.

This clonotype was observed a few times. The CDR3 sequence is CASSLTAPLNNEQFF. Written as DNA, the CDR3 is TGCGCCAGCAGCCTCACGGCACCCCTGAACAATGAGCAGTTCTTC. V and J are TRBV5-1 and TRBJ2-1; D unresolved. The CDR3 length is 15 residues. Between the trimmed V and J ends, which lost 4 bases and 5 bases, there was a span of 16 bases. Germline lookup yields CDR1 SGHRS and CDR2 YFSETQ.

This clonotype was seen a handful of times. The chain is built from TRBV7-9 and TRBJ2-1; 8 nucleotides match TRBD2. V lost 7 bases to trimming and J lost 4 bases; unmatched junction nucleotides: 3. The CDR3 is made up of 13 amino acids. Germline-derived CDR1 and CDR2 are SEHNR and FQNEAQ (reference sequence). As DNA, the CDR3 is TGTGCCAGCATCGGGGGGGTATACAATGAGCAGTTCTTC. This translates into CASIGGVYNEQFF.

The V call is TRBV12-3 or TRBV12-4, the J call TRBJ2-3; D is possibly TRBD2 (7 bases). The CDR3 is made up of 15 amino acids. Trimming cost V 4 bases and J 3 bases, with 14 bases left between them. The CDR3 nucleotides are TGTGCCAGCAGTTCGGGGGGCCAAAGGACAGATACGCAGTATTTT. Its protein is CASSSGGQRTDTQYF.